This paragraph covers one T cell receptor beta chain sequence. Methods used by the authors: Amplification from reference gene primers served as the basis for estimated nucleated cell counts. Clones were read by immunoSEQ multiplex PCR, and TCRdb kept only the in-frame ones, dropping some. V, J and clone size were drawn from that table, and D and trimming were deduced from the DNA. This sample has approximately 300,000 clones, with about 85% found just once. The data are from a study of blood T cell repertoires in COVID-19. Across the study: Donors in the United States, Italy and Spain gave samples during acute or convalescent COVID-19.

This CDR3 has 17 amino acids. After removal of 5 bases from V and 1 base from J, the junction contained 9 bases not matched to a gene. Germline CDR1 and CDR2: SGHAT and FQNNGV. V and J are TRBV11-2 and TRBJ2-7; 12 nucleotides match TRBD2. Material: PBMCs or T cells enriched from blood (not recorded which). The source is a woman aged 25 to 39 who had been exposed to COVID-19. This chain's CDR3 is CASSPGPGLAGSYEQYF. The DNA for the CDR3 is TGTGCCAGCAGCCCCGGTCCCGGACTAGCGGGGTCCTACGAGCAGTACTTC.